A selection of T cell receptor beta chains follows, all from one sample in a study of T cell responses to AZD1222 COVID-19 vaccine. Produced via immunoSEQ multiplex PCR; TCRdb's table is partial and in-frame only. In the table there are about 120,000 clones, roughly 92% of which are singletons. Source: peripheral blood, taken on day 0 of AZD1222 vaccination. Receptors were obtained from an adult in good health. Both conserved end residues are part of each CDR3. A D gene is named only where the DNA matches it firmly. Rows may omit the clone size; those that give it use once, few, many or a size class.

>TRBV7-3|TRBJ1-1|.|TRBD1
TGTGCCAGCAGCTCCGGGACAGGGAACACTGAAGCTTTCTTT
CASSSGTGNTEAFF
>TRBV3-1/TRBV3-2|TRBJ1-4|.|TRBD1
TGTGCCAGTTTGGGGACAGGGGGAGCTCAGAGGCTGTTTTTT
CASLGTGGAQRLFF
>TRBV19|TRBJ1-5|.|TRBD1
TGTGCCAGTAGTACCTACCTTGGACAGGTAGACAATCAGCCCCAGCATTTT
CASSTYLGQVDNQPQHF
>TRBV2|TRBJ2-5|.|.
TGTGCCAGCAGTGTGCGCCGGAGCAAAGAGACCCAGTACTTC
CASSVRRSKETQYF
>TRBV27|TRBJ2-7|.|.
TGTGCCAGCAGTTTAAGTACCTCTGGGGAGCAGTACTTC
CASSLSTSGEQYF
>TRBV6-5|TRBJ2-2|.|.
TGTGCCAGCAGTACGTCCACCGGGGAGCTGTTTTTT
CASSTSTGELFF
>TRBV5-1|TRBJ1-6|.|TRBD1
TGCGCCAGCAGCCGTATTACCGGGACAGGGGGAATTAATTCACCCCTCCACTTT
CASSRITGTGGINSPLHF
>TRBV7-2|TRBJ1-5|once|.
TGTGCCAGCAGCTTACAGGGGTGGTTCAATCAGCCCCAGCATTTT
CASSLQGWFNQPQHF
>TRBV10-3|TRBJ1-2|.|.
TGTGCCATCAGGAAGGGGGTCTATGGCTACACCTTC
CAIRKGVYGYTF
>TRBV2|TRBJ1-4|.|TRBD1
TGTGCCAGCAGCGGACAGGGGGCGCGAAATGAAAAACTGTTTTTT
CASSGQGARNEKLFF
>TRBV7-2|TRBJ1-5|few|.
TGTGCCAGCAGCTTAATCGACAATCAGCCCCAGCATTTT
CASSLIDNQPQHF
>TRBV19|TRBJ1-2|.|.
TGTGCCAGTATGAAGGGGGTCGGGGGCTATGGCTACACCTTC
CASMKGVGGYGYTF